This T cell receptor (beta chain) emerged from a study of T cell responses to AZD1222 COVID-19 vaccine. Clones were sequenced by immunoSEQ multiplex PCR, and TCRdb holds only the in-frame ones, with some missing. The sample includes 150,000 to 200,000 clones, about nine tenths of them seen just once. Of note for this clone: Its cognate antigen is unknown.

Study results and caveats: With two AZD1222 doses given, Spike-specific TCR breadth and depth both rose. Only a handful of people who got AZD1222 tested seropositive at baseline. Nearly half of spike-specific TCRs reportedly go after variant regions that carry no mutations.

Material: peripheral blood, obtained on day 0 of AZD1222 vaccination. The source of this sequence is an adult in good health.

Here the CDR3 DNA reads TGTGCCAGCAGCGGAACCGGGACAGGGCGAAACACTGAAGCTTTCTTT. Protein product: CASSGTGTGRNTEAFF. This chain uses TRBV9 with TRBJ1-1, with TRBD1 matching 9 bases. The junction had 8 bases not matched to a gene; V was cut back by 3 bases and J by 2 bases. CDR1 and CDR2 (germline): SGDLS, YYNGEE. The CDR3 loop spans 16 amino acids.